This TCR beta chain was sequenced in a study of spatial heterogeneity in lung cancer. Background on the study: Matched bulk RNA-seq yielded a T cell module score, and TCR transcript counts in tumor regions correlated strongly with that score. Each distinct TCR and UMI combination averaged more than ten appearances in raw reads. Study-wide results and caveats: Tumor T cell coverage was estimated at 5.5% to 7% for alpha and around 13% for beta chains. Higher tumor mutation counts went along with higher counts of expanded intratumoral alpha and beta TCRs.

Time point indicated: sample taken at primary tumor resection. Whole RNA, which was extracted from tumor, nontumor lung tissue or frozen PBMC, was sequenced without any cell sorting. TCRdb processed the 5' RACE reads anew with MiXCR; each CDR3 protein has one entry. The sample holds some 3,100 distinct CDR3 sequences, approximately 12% seen once. By frequency in the sample, this clonotype is medium-sized. The antigen is unknown. The germline V gene encodes CDR1 MNHEY and CDR2 SVGEGT. Trimming stripped 5 bases from V and 2 bases from J, with 9 bases between. This CDR3 comprises 14 residues. The material sequenced was lung tumor tissue, taken at surgery. The chain uses TRBV6-2 or TRBV6-3 and TRBJ2-2; D not certain. The receptor was isolated from a male donor with early-stage non-small cell lung cancer. The CDR3 loop is CASSRDLNTGELFF. CDR3 DNA: TGTGCCAGCAGTCGTGATTTAAACACCGGGGAGCTGTTTTTT.